This T cell receptor (beta chain) was documented in a study of blood T cell repertoires in COVID-19 (dated by TCRdb to the early 2020s). At the level of the whole study: Collaborator samples came from the United States, Italy and Spain and covered acute and convalescent phases of COVID-19. A freely available public database, intended as a resource for researchers studying the immune response to SARS-CoV-2, is where the repertoires were released. Where available, HLA class I and class II types were obtained from metadata supplied by the sample provider rather than from assay-based typing. The material from the prospective study consisted of cDNA or gDNA derived from T cells, B-cell-depleted T cells, or PBMCs. The dataset comprised deeply sampled blood TCRbeta repertoires from subjects exposed to, actively infected with, or recovered from COVID-19. A de-identified subject ID, COVID-19 status, age in years and sex were almost always included in the sample metadata. Samples were obtained from the ongoing ImmuneRACE study (first 160 participants) and from about 1,300 subjects provided by 6 global collaborators. What the work shows at the level of the full study, not this receptor alone: The quantity of clinical and demographic metadata differed by source and by participant and was supplied without curation.

Regarding this clone: Its antigen is still unknown. Base-call qualities are not available, and no considerably larger clone is one nucleotide away.

Each collaborating institution followed its own protocols to collect whole blood in K2EDTA tubes. Collaborator samples were shipped for TCRbeta analysis as frozen whole blood, isolated PBMCs, or DNA extracted from either sample type. Based on the germline V gene (reference sequence), the CDR1 and CDR2 sequences are MNHEY and SMNVEV. V ends up 5 bases short and J 0 bases short, with an unmatched junction base count of 6. Counted from cysteine to phenylalanine, this CDR3 has 16 amino acids. Only the CDR3 portion is preserved as DNA: 48 bases, with reading frame beginning at the first base. TCRbeta CDR3 regions were amplified from genomic DNA by means of the immunoSEQ Assay, a bias-controlled multiplex PCR. On the study's bioinformatics: The number of nucleated cells in each sample was estimated from the amplification of reference gene primers within the assay. To quantify the absolute abundance of each unique TCRbeta CDR3 rearrangement, sequence reads were collapsed and filtered. For each sample, productive Simpson clonality was calculated as the square root of Simpson's diversity index across productive rearrangements. TCRdb took this table from immuneACCESS and kept in-frame rearrangements with V and J called. Such tables lack part of the clones; where checked against another copy, unresolved V genes explain under half of the gap, and the rest is unexplained. D and trimming come from the DNA, and the V and J calls and clone size come from that table. Present in this sample are about 76,000 clones, about 86% of which were seen just once. Roughly a sixth of the sample is in the top ten clones.

The V and J segments used are TRBV27 and TRBJ2-1, and TRBD2 matches 8 of the central bases. What was sequenced was peripheral blood. The clonotype comes from a human donor in a cohort sampled during active COVID-19. The sequenced DNA is TGTGCCAGCAGTCCGCGGGGGGCGACCTCCTACAATGAGCAGTTCTTC. Its protein reads: CASSPRGATSYNEQFF.